This TCR beta chain was sequenced in a study of blood T cell repertoires in COVID-19. Study-wide context: Spain, Italy and the United States supplied samples that represented acute and convalescent COVID-19.

In the authors' workflow: Counts of nucleated cells, estimated from reference gene primer amplification, were obtained. Assay: immunoSEQ multiplex PCR; the TCRdb copy retains only in-frame clones and omits some. V, J and clone size derive from that table, while D and trimming were established from the DNA sequence. The repertoire includes roughly 96,000 clones, 80% to 85% of them detected once, and 3.5% to 5% sits in the top ten. V was trimmed by 6 bases and J by 0 bases, leaving 27 bases between them. Germline V gene lookup returns CDR1 SGHDN and CDR2 FVKESK. The CDR3 sequence is 20 residues long. Sample: peripheral blood. This clonotype originated in a man in his sixties with acute or convalescent COVID-19. This chain connects TRBV14 to TRBJ1-5; no definite D call. Here the CDR3 DNA reads TGTGCCAGCAGACCCGGGAAGACATCTCGATACCTATATAGCAATCAGCCCCAGCATTTT. Translation: CASRPGKTSRYLYSNQPQHF. The complete variable domain, with remaining parts taken from reference TRBV14 and TRBJ1-5, reads EAGVTQFPSHSVIEKGQTVTLRCDPISGHDNLYWYRRVMGKEIKFLLHFVKESKQDESGMPNNRFLAERTGGTYSTLKVQPAELEDSGVYFCASRPGKTSRYLYSNQPQHFGDGTRLSIL.